Each of the 8 T cell receptor beta chains below was sequenced from the same sample in a study of metastatic and nonmetastatic thyroid tumors (dated by TCRdb to 2020 to 2021). Before undergoing thyroid surgery, none of the patients had been given any kind of treatment. Library preparation used PCR. Instrument used: Illumina HiSeq 4000. TCRdb reprocessing: public reads trimmed at Q25 with fastp, clones called with MiXCR, in-frame beta chains kept. Counted in this sample were some 10,000 clones; almost 30% of them appeared once. About 16% of the sample goes to the ten largest clones. The sample was tumor tissue. Receptors were obtained from a female donor with papillary thyroid cancer or a benign thyroid nodule (not recorded which). Some clones in this sample may be carry-over from other donors' samples.

This clone has just a few counts. This chain links TRBV6-2 or TRBV6-3 with TRBJ1-5; D ambiguous. V was shortened by 8 bases and J by 0 bases, with 8 bases between the two germline ends. Germline CDR1 and CDR2: MNHEY and SVGEGT. The CDR3 extends over 13 amino acids. CDR3 nucleotides: TGTGCCAGCTCGGTGTATAGCAATCAGCCCCAGCATTTT. Amino acid sequence: CASSVYSNQPQHF.

This clone was counted between two and nine times. The CDR3 loop reads CSARQSGKANNEQFF. In DNA, the CDR3 is TGCAGTGCTAGACAGTCGGGGAAGGCGAACAATGAGCAGTTCTTC. The chain carries TRBV20-1 and TRBJ2-1; tentatively, D is TRBD2 (5 bases). CDR3 length equals 15 residues. Germline V gives CDR1 DFQATT, CDR2 SNEGSKA (reference sequence). Trimming stripped 2 bases from V and 5 bases from J, with 16 bases between.

This clone was seen a few times. The conserved closing phenylalanine or tryptophan is absent in this CDR3, likely reflecting a read error. The chain recombines TRBV5-1 with TRBJ1-1; D might be TRBD1 (6 bases). The germline V gene has CDR1 SGHRS and CDR2 YFSETQ. V shed 0 bases and J shed 0 bases, with 12 bases lying between them. The CDR3 consists of 16 residues. CDR3 sequence (DNA): TGCGCCAGCAGCTTGGGCCCCAGGGGCATGAACACTGAAGCTTTCTCT. Its translation is CASSLGPRGMNTEAFS.

As DNA, the CDR3 is TGCAGTGCTCGATGGGGGACAGAGAGAAACATTCAGTACTTC. Translation gives CSARWGTERNIQYF. The V call is TRBV20-1, the J call TRBJ2-4; TRBD1 aligns across 7 bases. This CDR3 is 14 amino acids long. CDR1 is DFQATT, CDR2 SNEGSKA, per germline (reference sequence). The junction had 10 bases not matched to a gene; V was cut back by 5 bases and J by 6 bases.

J is TRBJ2-1 and V is TRBV6-2 or TRBV6-3; 8 bases fit TRBD1. The CDR3 loop spans 14 amino acids. Germline V gene data show CDR1 as MNHEY and CDR2 as SVGEGT. V shed 0 bases and J 7 bases; nucleotides not matched to a gene: 2. The CDR3 nucleotides are TGTGCCAGCAGTTACTCAGACAGGGGAAATGAGCAGTTCTTC. It is translated as CASSYSDRGNEQFF.

This chain connects TRBV10-3 to TRBJ2-7; D possibly corresponds to TRBD1 (5 bases). V lost 6 bases, J lost 6 bases, and 18 bases lay in between. This CDR3 is built from 14 residues. Germline V gene data show CDR1 as ENHRY and CDR2 as SYGVKD. CDR3 protein: CAISLSSLGREQYF. CDR3 in DNA: TGTGCCATCAGCCTATCGTCCTTGGGGCGCGAGCAGTACTTC.

The chain has TRBV20-1 and TRBJ2-2; 8 bases match TRBD2. J was trimmed by 4 bases and V by 1 base; bases with no gene match: 2. Looked up from germline, CDR1 is DFQATT and CDR2 is SNEGSKA (reference sequence). This CDR3 contains 14 residues. The CDR3 DNA reads TGCAGTGCTAGAGGGCTAGCGGGCACCGGGGAGCTGTTTTTT. As protein: CSARGLAGTGELFF.

The chain joins TRBV5-1 to TRBJ2-5; TRBD1 or TRBD2 may be the D gene (5 bases each). Looked up from germline, CDR1 is SGHRS and CDR2 is YFSETQ. V was clipped by 4 bases and J by 1 base, with 8 bases between them. The CDR3 has 13 amino acids. CDR3 bases: TGCGCCAGCAGCCGGGACCCCCAAGAGACCCAGTACTTC. Amino acids: CASSRDPQETQYF.